This record concerns one T cell receptor beta chain sequence. Its antigen is still unknown. The data were obtained in a study of cytomegalovirus exposure and HLA in healthy donors. Measured with immunoSEQ multiplex PCR; TCRdb has only the in-frame clones, and not every one. This table holds about 220,000 clones, about 93% found once. Whole-study findings and limits: Among TCR beta chains, those listed as cytomegalovirus-associated numbered approximately 150. TCR clusters originating in the first cohort tended to co-occur in the approximately 120 validation repertoires, according to a later analysis. In vitro, three CMV-associated chains proved specific for CMV antigens.

In germline, CDR1 is SGHRS, CDR2 YFSETQ. The ends lost 1 base at V and 1 base at J; junction bases unmatched: 2. The CDR3 sequence is 15 residues long. The rearrangement links TRBV5-1 to TRBJ1-1, with 9 bases lining up with TRBD1. The TCR comes from a woman between 18 and 29 years old in good health and CMV-seronegative. Material: PBMCs. In nucleotides, the CDR3 is TGCGCCAGCAGCTTGTGGGGACAGGGGAACACTGAAGCTTTCTTT. This encodes CASSLWGQGNTEAFF.